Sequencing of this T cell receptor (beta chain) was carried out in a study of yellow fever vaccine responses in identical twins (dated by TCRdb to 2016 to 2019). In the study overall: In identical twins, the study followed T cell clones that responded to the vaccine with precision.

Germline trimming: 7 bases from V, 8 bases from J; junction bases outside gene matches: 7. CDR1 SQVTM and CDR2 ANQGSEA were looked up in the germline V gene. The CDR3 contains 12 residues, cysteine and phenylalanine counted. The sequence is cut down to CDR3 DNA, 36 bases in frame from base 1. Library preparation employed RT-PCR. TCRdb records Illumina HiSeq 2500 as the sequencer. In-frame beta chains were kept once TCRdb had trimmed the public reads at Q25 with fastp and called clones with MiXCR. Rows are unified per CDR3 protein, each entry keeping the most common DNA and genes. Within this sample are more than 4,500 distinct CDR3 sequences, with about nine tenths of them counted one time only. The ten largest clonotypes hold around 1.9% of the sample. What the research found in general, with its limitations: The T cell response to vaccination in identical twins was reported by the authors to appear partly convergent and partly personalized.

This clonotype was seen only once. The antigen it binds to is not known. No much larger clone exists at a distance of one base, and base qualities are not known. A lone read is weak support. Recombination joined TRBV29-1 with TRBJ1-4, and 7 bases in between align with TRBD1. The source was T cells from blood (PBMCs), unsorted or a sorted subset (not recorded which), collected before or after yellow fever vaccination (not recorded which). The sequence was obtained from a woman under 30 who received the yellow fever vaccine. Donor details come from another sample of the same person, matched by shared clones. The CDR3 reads CSATGAEEKLFF. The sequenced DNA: TGCAGCGCCACAGGGGCGGAAGAAAAACTGTTTTTT. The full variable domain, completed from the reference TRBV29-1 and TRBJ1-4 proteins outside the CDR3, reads SAVISQKPSRDICQRGTSLTIQCQVDSQVTMMFWYRQQPGQSLTLIATANQGSEATYESGFVIDKFPISRPNLTFSTLTVSNMSPEDSSIYLCSATGAEEKLFFGSGTQLSVL.